This paragraph reports one T cell receptor beta chain. The antigen remains undetermined. This entry is derived from a study of shared clonotypes between healthy human individuals. Notes on the study in general: Sharing of clonotypes among donors was expected to vary with sequencing depth.

Libraries were prepared by immunoSEQ multiplex PCR; TCRdb keeps only in-frame clonotypes and omits some of them. The repertoire consists of about 2 million clones, with approximately 95% occurring once and the leading ten covering more than 0.1%. The CDR3 contains 14 residues. V was pared by 2 bases and J by 2 bases, with 8 bases between. From germline, CDR1 is MNHEY and CDR2 SMNVEV (reference sequence). Sequenced: naive CD4+ T cells sorted from blood. The sample's subset: CD45RA+ positively selected. The sequence came from a man aged 18-30 years in good health. The chain joins TRBV27 to TRBJ2-3, with no clear D. The CDR3 DNA sequence: TGTGCCAGCAGTTTAGAAAGGCACACAGATACGCAGTATTTT. It is translated as CASSLERHTDTQYF.